What follows are 14 T cell receptor beta chains derived from one specimen sequenced in a study of T cell responses to AZD1222 COVID-19 vaccine. Produced via immunoSEQ multiplex PCR; TCRdb's table is partial and in-frame only. The table has 100,000 to 150,000 clones, over 90% seen once. The sequencing here drew on peripheral blood, taken on day 0 of AZD1222 vaccination. These receptors were obtained from an adult in good health.

The chain employs TRBV6-2 or TRBV6-3 and TRBJ2-5; 7 bases map to TRBD1. This CDR3 has 16 amino acids. V shed 5 bases and J 8 bases; nucleotides not matched to a gene: 17. Germline values: CDR1 MNHEY, CDR2 SVGEGT. CDR3 nucleotide sequence: TGTGCCAGCAGTGCGCGACCGGGACAGCCTATGGGTACCCAGTACTTC. Protein sequence: CASSARPGQPMGTQYF.

The chain uses TRBV7-6 and TRBJ1-6; D call uncertain. The germline V gene has CDR1 SGHVS and CDR2 FNYEAQ. There are 16 residues in the CDR3. V was clipped by 0 bases and J by 7 bases, with 13 bases between them. The CDR3 loop reads CASSLAGGLINSPLHF. The CDR3 DNA sequence: TGTGCCAGCAGCTTAGCTGGCGGATTAATAAATTCACCCCTCCACTTT.

This CDR3 reads CASSTDTKETQYF. In DNA, the CDR3 is TGTGCCAGCAGCACTGACACCAAAGAGACCCAGTACTTC. The gene calls are TRBV5-5 and TRBJ2-5; D not certain. Trimming left V 4 bases short and J 3 bases short, with 10 bases between. Germline CDR1 SGHKS, CDR2 YYEKEE (reference sequence). The CDR3 has 13 amino acids. The variable domain in full, completed from reference TRBV5-5 and TRBJ2-5, reads DAGVTQSPTHLIKTRGQQVTLRCSPISGHKSVSWYQQVLGQGPQFIFQYYEKEERGRGNFPDRFSARQFPNYSSELNVNALLLGDSALYLCASSTDTKETQYFGPGTRLLVL.

V gene TRBV19 combines with J gene TRBJ2-7; 14 positions match TRBD2. CDR1 LNHDA and CDR2 SQIVND come from the germline V gene (reference sequence). The CDR3 is made up of 15 amino acids. V shed 6 bases and J 6 bases; nucleotides not matched to a gene: 7. CDR3 DNA sequence: TGTGCCAGTAGCCGCGGACTAGCGGGGGGACCCGAGCAGTACTTC. Encoded protein: CASSRGLAGGPEQYF.

This clone was seen only once. This chain uses TRBV5-1 with TRBJ1-1, with D possibly matching TRBD1 (6 bases). The V end was cut by 2 bases, the J end by 6 bases, with 17 bases between. The CDR3 covers 15 residues. CDR1 is SGHRS and CDR2 is YFSETQ in the germline V gene. CDR3 in amino acids: CASSLTGLGDAEAFF. The CDR3 nucleotides read TGCGCCAGCAGCTTAACAGGGCTAGGCGACGCTGAAGCTTTCTTT.

The V and J genes are TRBV5-1 and TRBJ1-2; 8 bases are shared with TRBD1. The J segment lost 4 bases and the V segment lost 3 bases, leaving 14 bases of the junction unmatched. CDR3 length equals 17 residues. Germline CDR1 and CDR2: SGHRS and YFSETQ. DNA of the CDR3: TGCGCCAGCAGCTCTCGGGATGGGACAGGTGTAACCTATGGCTACACCTTC. Amino acid sequence: CASSSRDGTGVTYGYTF.

The V and J genes are TRBV9 and TRBJ1-2; 8 bases match TRBD1. The CDR3 runs 13 residues. V dropped 3 bases and J dropped 6; count of bases not matched to a gene: 4. Germline CDR1 is SGDLS and CDR2 is YYNGEE. CDR3 region: CASSAATGDGYTF. The CDR3 DNA reads as TGTGCCAGCAGCGCCGCGACAGGGGATGGCTACACCTTC.

The genes are TRBV10-2 and TRBJ1-1; D ambiguous. V dropped 3 bases and J dropped 1 base, with 9 bases sitting between them. The CDR3 extends over 14 amino acids. The germline V gene has CDR1 WSHSY and CDR2 SAAADI. DNA of the CDR3: TGCGCCAGCAGTGATTTTGCAGCGAACACTGAAGCTTTCTTT. It encodes CASSDFAANTEAFF.

This chain links TRBV5-6 with TRBJ2-7, with 9 bases aligning to TRBD1. This CDR3 contains 15 residues. Germline loops: CDR1 SGHDT, CDR2 YYEEEE. V was clipped by 4 bases and J by 3 bases; unmatched bases: 8. This chain's CDR3 is CASSITGQGLYEQYF. The CDR3 DNA reads as TGTGCCAGCAGCATAACCGGACAGGGGCTCTACGAGCAGTACTTC.

The chain has TRBV6-6 and TRBJ1-2; a weak D match, TRBD1 (6 bases). Germline values: CDR1 MNHNY, CDR2 SVGAGI (reference sequence). The V and J ends lost 6 bases and 1 base respectively, with 12 bases between them. The CDR3 is 14 amino acids. This CDR3 reads CASRGTSINYGYTF. The CDR3 DNA follows: TGTGCCAGCAGAGGGACAAGCATTAACTATGGCTACACCTTC.

V is TRBV18 and J is TRBJ2-6; 7 bases agree with TRBD1. J lost 3 bases, V lost 6 bases, and 23 bases had no gene match. Germline assignment: CDR1 KGHSH and CDR2 LQKENI. CDR3 length equals 21 residues. CDR3 DNA sequence: TGTGCCAGCTCGCGATCAACAACCGGGACAGTAGGACCCAGTGGGGCCAACGTCCTGACTTTC. Protein product: CASSRSTTGTVGPSGANVLTF.

CDR3: CASSKPGGSGHLSYNEQFF. CDR3 DNA: TGTGCCAGCAGCAAGCCCGGCGGTAGCGGCCATCTCTCCTACAATGAGCAGTTCTTC. The chain carries TRBV21-1 and TRBJ2-1; the table's D call TRBD2 went unverified against the DNA. TRBV21-1 is recorded as a pseudogene. The CDR3 runs to 19 residues.

This chain joins TRBV14 and TRBJ1-1; D gene uncertain. Germline CDR1 and CDR2: SGHDN and FVKESK. Trimming removed 3 bases at V and 4 bases at J, with 12 bases between. The CDR3 runs 14 residues. The CDR3, as DNA: TGTGCCAGCAGCCACTACAGCTTTTCCACTGAAGCTTTCTTT. Translation: CASSHYSFSTEAFF.

The chain joins TRBV27 to TRBJ2-2; the D gene is possibly TRBD1 (6 bases). This CDR3 spans 14 amino acids. V gave up 5 bases and J gave up 6 bases, with 13 bases separating them. The germline V gene encodes CDR1 MNHEY and CDR2 SMNVEV (reference sequence). The CDR3 region is CASSVTQGSGELFF. CDR3 coding DNA: TGTGCCAGCAGTGTTACACAGGGTTCCGGGGAGCTGTTTTTT.